Listed here are 21 T cell receptor beta chains from one sample, sequenced in a study of radiotherapy plus CTLA-4 blockade in lung cancer. Clones were read by immunoSEQ multiplex PCR, and TCRdb kept only the in-frame ones, dropping some. Of roughly 85,000 clones listed, about 88% were seen once; the top ten hold approximately 15%. The sample was peripheral blood, taken from a patient treated with radiotherapy plus ipilimumab. These receptors all come from a human donor with non-small cell lung cancer that progressed on radiotherapy plus ipilimumab.

The chain recombines TRBV6-4 with TRBJ1-1; possibly TRBD1 for D (5 bases). The V gene's germline CDR1 is MRHNA and CDR2 SNTAGT. This CDR3 spans 13 amino acids. V lost 3 bases, J lost 1 base, and 6 bases lay in between. The CDR3 DNA is TGTGCCAGCAGTGAACAGGCGAACACTGAAGCTTTCTTT. Its translation is CASSEQANTEAFF.

The CDR3 reads CASSLSGGNTEAFF. The CDR3 DNA sequence: TGCGCCAGCAGCTTGTCGGGGGGGAACACTGAAGCTTTCTTT. The chain recombines TRBV5-1 with TRBJ1-1; D perhaps matches TRBD1 (5 bases). There are 14 residues in the CDR3. The V gene's germline CDR1 is SGHRS and CDR2 YFSETQ. With 1 base removed from V and 1 base from J, the gap between germline ends came to 8 bases.

The V and J genes are TRBV28 and TRBJ2-7, with D possibly being TRBD2 (6 bases). V was pared by 4 bases and J by 7 bases, with 14 bases between. Germline V gene lookup returns CDR1 MDHEN and CDR2 SYDVKM. CDR3 length: 13 residues. The CDR3 region has the DNA TGTGCCAGCAGTTCCCCGGGGGTAGGGGAGCAGTACTTC. Its protein product is CASSSPGVGEQYF.

CDR3 protein: CASGGDPSGANVLTF. CDR3 in DNA: TGCGCGTCAGGGGGCGACCCTTCTGGGGCCAACGTCCTGACTTTC. The V call is TRBV5-1, the J call TRBJ2-6, with 8 bases identical to TRBD1. The CDR3 sequence is 15 residues long. Germline V gene lookup returns CDR1 SGHRS and CDR2 YFSETQ.

The J gene is TRBJ1-3, the V gene TRBV11-2; D is unresolved. Germline-derived CDR1 and CDR2 are SGHAT and FQNNGV. V lost 4 bases and J 1 base, leaving 14 bases between the germline ends. The CDR3 consists of 16 residues. The CDR3 here is CASSSTKGLSGNTIYF. In nucleotides, the CDR3 is TGTGCCAGCAGCTCCACTAAGGGTCTTTCTGGAAACACCATATATTTT.

V usage is TRBV7-7 and J usage is TRBJ1-4; D possibly corresponds to TRBD1 (5 bases). The germline CDR1 and CDR2 sequences are SSHAT and FNYEAQ (reference sequence). Trimming left V 3 bases short and J 2 bases short, with 10 bases between. The CDR3 contains 15 residues. CDR3 nucleotide sequence: TGTGCCAGCAGCTTGGGGGGGACCACTAATGAAAAACTGTTTTTT. As protein: CASSLGGTTNEKLFF.

V is TRBV7-2 and J is TRBJ2-7; D gene uncertain. Between the trimmed V and J ends, which lost 3 bases and 5 bases, there was a span of 11 bases. This CDR3 region has 13 residues. Germline V gene lookup returns CDR1 SGHTA and CDR2 FQGNSA. The DNA of the CDR3 is TGTGCCAGCAGCTTTGGGGTACTGGACGAGCAGTACTTC. This translates into CASSFGVLDEQYF.

This chain connects TRBV25-1 to TRBJ2-3, with 8 bases lining up with TRBD2. The CDR3 contains 17 residues. In germline, CDR1 is MGHDK, CDR2 SYGVNS. With 4 bases clipped from V and 7 bases from J, the junction kept 16 bases outside the gene matches. Written as DNA, the CDR3 is TGTGCCAGCAGTGGGACATTTGGGGCGGGGGGAATAAATACGCAGTATTTT. Protein sequence: CASSGTFGAGGINTQYF.

Concerning this clone: The DNA is left out, because the CDR3 cannot be placed on it with certainty; the CDR3 is given as TCRdb lists it. This sequence joins TRBV19 and TRBJ2-7; the DNA was not used to check the table's D call, TRBD1. In germline, CDR1 is LNHDA, CDR2 SQIVND (reference sequence). The CDR3 totals 15 residues, both ends included. This CDR3 reads CASSTSVTGGYEQYF.

This sequence joins TRBV13 and TRBJ2-1; D is unclear. Trimming pared 0 bases from V and 2 bases from J, leaving 11 bases between. The CDR3 totals 16 residues. Germline V CDR1 and CDR2: PRHDT, FYEKMQ (reference sequence). CDR3 sequence reads: CASSLGSPGPYNEQFF. The CDR3 nucleotides read TGTGCCAGCAGCTTAGGCTCCCCCGGACCCTACAATGAGCAGTTCTTC.

V and J are TRBV4-1 and TRBJ1-1; D is unresolved. CDR3 length: 12 residues. V lost 4 bases and J 1 base, leaving 4 bases between the germline ends. The germline V gene encodes CDR1 MGHRA and CDR2 YSYEKL. CDR3: CASSRGNTEAFF. The CDR3, as DNA: TGCGCCAGCAGCCGGGGGAACACTGAAGCTTTCTTT.

V usage is TRBV27 and J usage is TRBJ1-5; the D is unclear. The CDR3 length is 17 residues. Germline V gives CDR1 MNHEY, CDR2 SMNVEV (reference sequence). V lost 6 bases to trimming and J lost 0 bases, with 18 bases between them. CDR3 sequence (DNA): TGTGCCAGCAGGAGGTTGGGGTTGGGGATTAGCAATCAGCCCCAGCATTTT. Protein product: CASRRLGLGISNQPQHF.

V gene TRBV7-3 combines with J gene TRBJ2-3; possibly TRBD1 for D (5 bases). The CDR3 sequence is 14 residues long. Germline lookup yields CDR1 SGHTA and CDR2 FQGTGA. Trimming removed 5 bases at V and 0 bases at J, with 9 bases between. This chain's CDR3 is CASSAQGSTDTQYF. For the CDR3, the DNA is TGTGCCAGCAGCGCCCAGGGAAGCACAGATACGCAGTATTTT.

The table lists this clone with a count of one. The genes are TRBV6-6 and TRBJ1-1; D unresolved. In germline, CDR1 is MNHNY, CDR2 SVGAGI (reference sequence). This CDR3 comprises 12 residues. Trimming removed 6 bases at V and 1 base at J, with 6 bases between. CDR3 nucleotide sequence: TGTGCCAGCAGGGTCGAGAACACTGAAGCTTTCTTT. It yields the protein CASRVENTEAFF.

The rearrangement joins TRBV2 to TRBJ2-3; 9 bases fit TRBD1. Unmatched junction bases numbered 5, after V lost 6 bases and J lost 4 bases. Germline CDR1 is SNHLY and CDR2 is FYNNEI. This CDR3 is 14 amino acids long. CDR3 in amino acids: CASSPGQGADTQYF. DNA of the CDR3: TGTGCCAGCAGCCCGGGACAGGGCGCAGATACGCAGTATTTT.

This clone was detected only once. A read error may produce the germline difference seen at one junction end. The genes are TRBV6-1 and TRBJ2-2; TRBD1 might be the D (5 bases). Germline loops: CDR1 MNHNS, CDR2 SASEGT. This CDR3 has 13 amino acids. CDR3 DNA sequence: TGCCGGACATTCAGTAGGAACACCGGGGAGCTGTTTTTT. This sequence encodes CRTFSRNTGELFF.

The chain uses TRBV2 and TRBJ1-2; 7 bases match TRBD1. CDR1 is SNHLY and CDR2 is FYNNEI in the germline V gene. Unmatched junction bases numbered 7, after V lost 10 bases and J lost 2 bases. The CDR3 has 13 amino acids. CDR3 in DNA: TGTGCCACTTCGGGACAGCTCAACTATGGCTACACCTTC. Encoded protein: CATSGQLNYGYTF.

The chain carries TRBV4-1 and TRBJ1-4, with D perhaps matching TRBD1 (6 bases). The ends were cut back, 1 base at V and 8 bases at J, with 14 bases in the middle. CDR3 size: 15 residues. Germline V gene data show CDR1 as MGHRA and CDR2 as YSYEKL. CDR3 DNA: TGCGCCAGCAGCCAAGTAAACAGGGAGGAGGAAAAACTGTTTTTT. Protein: CASSQVNREEEKLFF.

This chain links TRBV29-1 with TRBJ2-1; unclear D gene. V was cut by 8 bases and J by 0 bases, with 17 bases left in between. The CDR3 is made up of 15 amino acids. Germline CDR1 and CDR2: SQVTM and ANQGSEA. CDR3 protein: CSSAGHESSYNEQFF. CDR3 in DNA: TGCAGCTCGGCTGGCCATGAGAGCTCCTACAATGAGCAGTTCTTC.

The genes are TRBV2 and TRBJ1-5; D might be TRBD1 (5 bases). Germline V lookup: CDR1 SNHLY, CDR2 FYNNEI. The V end was cut by 7 bases, the J end by 0 bases, with 10 bases between. The CDR3 length is 14 residues. The CDR3 nucleotides read TGTGCCAGCATGGCAGGGCTTAGCAATCAGCCCCAGCATTTT. This gives the protein CASMAGLSNQPQHF.

This rearrangement joins TRBV5-1 to TRBJ2-7, with TRBD1 matching 10 bases. Germline V lookup: CDR1 SGHRS, CDR2 YFSETQ. The CDR3 sequence is 14 residues long. The V gene end was trimmed by 3 bases and the J gene end by 6 bases; junction bases not matched to a gene: 6. This CDR3 reads CASSSTGGSIEQYF. In DNA, the CDR3 is TGCGCCAGCAGCTCGACAGGGGGCTCGATCGAGCAGTACTTC.